One sample yielded the 28 T cell receptor beta chains listed below, sequenced in a study of T cells in Graves' hyperthyroidism and ophthalmopathy. Regions amplified from RNA transcripts were the TCR beta CDR3 regions. RT-PCR in the first round (using the HTBI primer set) targeted the TCR CDR3. TCRdb recomputed calls from the multiplex PCR reads with MiXCR, one row per CDR3 protein. The data contain hundreds of thousands of distinct CDR3 sequences, over 13% of them singletons. The source material was blood. The source of these receptors is a man aged 50-59 years with Graves' ophthalmopathy.

The DNA of the CDR3 is TGTGCCAGCAGTTACAGGCAGGGATACTACGAGCAGTTCTTC. It translates to CASSYRQGYYEQFF. The V call is TRBV6-5, the J call TRBJ2-7; D possibly corresponds to TRBD1 (5 bases). Gene TRBJ2-1 matches the end of the DNA better, so the J call may be wrong. Germline V gene lookup returns CDR1 MNHEY and CDR2 SVGAGI. CDR3 size: 14 residues.

Many counts were recorded for this clonotype. This rearrangement joins TRBV11-3 to TRBJ1-1, with no clear D. Germline assignment: CDR1 SGHNT and CDR2 YENEEA. The CDR3 loop spans 9 amino acids. Trimming took 1 base from V and 12 from J, leaving 3 bases between them. The CDR3 region has the DNA TGTGCCAGCAGCTTAGTGTCTTTCTTT. Amino acid sequence: CASSLVSFF. The whole variable domain, filled in from reference TRBV11-3 and TRBJ1-1, reads EAGVVQSPRYKIIEKKQPVAFWCNPISGHNTLYWYLQNLGQGPELLIRYENEEAVDDSQLPKDRFSAERLKGVDSTLKIQPAELGDSAVYLCASSLVSFFGQGTRLTVV.

At least ten counts were recorded for this clonotype. V is TRBV12-3 or TRBV12-4 and J is TRBJ2-3; D is tentatively TRBD1 or TRBD2 (6 bases each). The CDR3 is 12 amino acids. V lost 6 bases, J lost 9 bases, and 13 bases lay in between. As DNA, the CDR3 is TGTGCCAGCAGGCCGACAGGAGGGACGCAGTATTTT. Amino acid sequence: CASRPTGGTQYF.

This clonotype was seen ten or more times. The CDR3 reads CASSQDQGAGELFF. DNA for the CDR3: TGTGCCAGCAGCCAAGATCAGGGGGCCGGGGAGCTGTTTTTT. The chain carries TRBV3-1 and TRBJ2-2, with 7 nucleotides matching TRBD1. V lost 0 bases and J lost 6; bases outside the gene matches: 1. Germline V gives CDR1 LGHDT, CDR2 YNNKEL (reference sequence). The CDR3 length is 14 residues.

The sample holds many counts of this clonotype. This chain uses TRBV13 with TRBJ2-7; TRBD2 matches at 7 bases. CDR3 length: 13 residues. Trimming at V came to 5 bases and at J to 6 bases, leaving 7 bases not matched to a gene. Germline V gene sequence: CDR1 PRHDT, CDR2 FYEKMQ (reference sequence). The CDR3: CASSQAGRFEQYF. The DNA of the CDR3 is TGTGCCAGCAGCCAAGCGGGAAGGTTCGAGCAGTACTTC. Supplemented by reference TRBV13 and TRBJ2-7, the full variable domain reads AAGVIQSPRHLIKEKRETATLKCYPIPRHDTVYWYQQGPGQDPQFLISFYEKMQSDKGSIPDRFSAQQFSDYHSELNMSSLELGDSALYFCASSQAGRFEQYFGPGTRLTVT.

This chain uses TRBV20-1 with TRBJ1-3; D not resolved. The V gene lost 1 base and the J gene lost 4 bases, with 11 bases spanning the gap. The CDR3 has 14 amino acids. Germline values: CDR1 DFQATT, CDR2 SNEGSKA (reference sequence). The CDR3 DNA reads TGCAGTGCTAGAGCTTTACCGGACGGAAACACCATATATTTT. It encodes CSARALPDGNTIYF.

This clonotype was found many times. For the CDR3, the DNA is TGCAGTGCCACGAGGGAGAGGAAAGCTTTCTTT. This codes for CSATRERKAFF. The rearrangement links TRBV20-1 to TRBJ1-1; no reliable D call. This CDR3 spans 11 amino acids. Germline V gives CDR1 DFQATT, CDR2 SNEGSKA (reference sequence). Trimming shortened V by 6 bases and J by 9 bases, and 14 bases separated the two germline ends.

This clonotype was counted between two and nine times. The J gene is TRBJ2-1, the V gene TRBV20-1, with D unresolved. CDR1 is DFQATT, CDR2 SNEGSKA, per germline (reference sequence). The ends were cut back, 0 bases at V and 3 bases at J, with 12 bases in the middle. The CDR3 loop spans 15 amino acids. CDR3 DNA: TGCAGTGCTAGAGATGTGAGGTTTTACTACAATGAGCAGTTCTTC. It encodes CSARDVRFYYNEQFF.

This clonotype has a count of ten or more. The chain uses TRBV29-1 and TRBJ2-6, with TRBD1 identical over 7 bases. CDR1 is SQVTM and CDR2 is ANQGSEA in the germline V gene. The CDR3 is made up of 14 amino acids. V shed 6 bases, J shed 2 bases, and the junction held 4 bases outside the gene matches. CDR3 protein: CSVLGQAGANVLTF. The CDR3 coding sequence is TGCAGCGTCCTAGGACAGGCTGGGGCCAACGTCCTGACTTTC.

This clonotype was seen repeatedly, ten times or more. The chain couples TRBV27 to TRBJ2-7; possibly TRBD2 for D (5 bases). Germline assignment: CDR1 MNHEY and CDR2 SMNVEV (reference sequence). CDR3 length equals 16 residues. V dropped 7 bases and J dropped 7 bases, with 26 bases sitting between them. The CDR3 DNA sequence: TGTGCCAGCACCCGGCTAGGGCAGGCCCGACCGGGGGAGCAGTACTTC. Protein sequence: CASTRLGQARPGEQYF.

This clonotype was seen a handful of times. It is likely a read error, because the conserved phenylalanine at the end of the CDR3 is missing. The CDR3 DNA is TGCGCCAGCAGCTCCTCAGGGGCTACCGCCGGGGAGCTGTTTGTT. It is translated as CASSSSGATAGELFV. The genes are TRBV5-1 and TRBJ2-2, with a weak D call TRBD1 (6 bases). CDR1 SGHRS and CDR2 YFSETQ come from the germline V gene. This CDR3 region has 15 residues. The V end was cut by 3 bases, the J end by 6 bases, with 15 bases between.

The sample holds many counts of this clonotype. V usage is TRBV11-2 and J usage is TRBJ2-7; 8 positions match TRBD1. The junction had 9 bases not matched to a gene; V was cut back by 5 bases and J by 0 bases. Germline CDR1 reads SGHAT; CDR2 reads FQNNGV. There are 16 residues in the CDR3. CDR3 nucleotides: TGTGCCAGCAGCGCCCTGGACAGGGCTAGCTCCTACGAGCAGTACTTC. Protein sequence: CASSALDRASSYEQYF.

This clonotype appeared many times. The CDR3 reads CASSDRNTGELFF. In nucleotides, the CDR3 is TGTGCCAGCAGCGACAGGAACACCGGGGAGCTGTTTTTT. The rearrangement links TRBV7-9 to TRBJ2-2, with D possibly being TRBD1 (5 bases). With 5 bases removed from V and 1 base from J, the gap between germline ends came to 5 bases. The CDR3 spans 13 residues. The germline CDR1 and CDR2 sequences are SEHNR and FQNEAQ (reference sequence).

This clonotype has a single count. This sequence joins TRBV5-1 and TRBJ2-7; 10 nucleotides line up with TRBD1. The CDR3 runs to 17 residues. Germline assignment: CDR1 SGHRS and CDR2 YFSETQ. V lost 4 bases, J lost 3 bases, and 13 bases stayed unmatched. The CDR3 DNA reads as TGCGCCAGCAGCAGGGAACTCCCGGGACAGGGGTTCTACGAGCAGTACTTC. Translated: CASSRELPGQGFYEQYF.

There are many counts of this clonotype. The rearrangement joins TRBV18 to TRBJ2-1; the D is unclear. This CDR3 is 14 amino acids long. CDR1 is KGHSH, CDR2 LQKENI, per germline. Trimming shortened V by 2 bases and J by 6 bases, and 11 bases separated the two germline ends. CDR3 residues: CASSPTTSGNEQFF. CDR3 nucleotide sequence: TGTGCCAGCTCACCAACGACGAGTGGCAATGAGCAGTTCTTC.

The chain couples TRBV5-1 to TRBJ2-3; 7 nucleotides line up with TRBD1. With V trimmed by 3 bases and J by 2 bases, 9 bases remained unmatched. The CDR3 is 16 residues long. Germline CDR1 SGHRS, CDR2 YFSETQ. CDR3 nucleotides: TGCGCCAGCAGCTCCGGGACAGATTATTACACAGATACGCAGTATTTT. Translation gives CASSSGTDYYTDTQYF.

The chain joins TRBV10-3 to TRBJ1-6; D uncertain. Germline CDR1 reads ENHRY; CDR2 reads SYGVKD. Trimming stripped 6 bases from V and 11 bases from J, with 17 bases between. The CDR3 consists of 14 residues. This CDR3 reads CAISSGPRAAPLHF. The CDR3, as DNA: TGTGCCATCAGCTCCGGCCCCCGAGCGGCACCCCTCCACTTT.

This clonotype was seen repeatedly, ten times or more. The chain is built from TRBV20-1 and TRBJ1-1; D gene uncertain. This CDR3 has 13 residues. Trimming shortened V by 0 bases and J by 4 bases, and 9 bases separated the two germline ends. Germline V gene sequence: CDR1 DFQATT, CDR2 SNEGSKA (reference sequence). Written as DNA, the CDR3 is TGCAGTGCTAGAGATCTAGGGAGCACTGAAGCTTTCTTT. Translation: CSARDLGSTEAFF.

In DNA, the CDR3 is TGTGCCAGCGGGTCAGAAGTTAATCAGCCCCAGCATTTT. The encoded protein is CASGSEVNQPQHF. The gene calls are TRBV2 and TRBJ1-5; D remains ambiguous. This CDR3 is 13 amino acids long. Deletions cut 8 bases from V and 4 bases from J, with 12 bases between. The V gene's germline CDR1 is SNHLY and CDR2 FYNNEI. Variable domain in full (rest from reference TRBV2 and TRBJ1-5): EPEVTQTPSHQVTQMGQEVILRCVPISNHLYFYWYRQILGQKVEFLVSFYNNEISEKSEIFDDQFSVERPDGSNFTLKIRSTKLEDSAMYFCASGSEVNQPQHFGDGTRLSIL.

In this sample, this clonotype turned up many times. The chain uses TRBV30 and TRBJ2-7; TRBD2 matches at 11 bases. CDR1 and CDR2 from the germline V gene are GTSNPN and SVGIG (reference sequence). The CDR3 is 15 amino acids. Trimming removed 1 base from V and 4 bases from J; junction bases left unmatched: 6. CDR3 sequence reads: CAWSGTSGSKYEQYF. The CDR3 region has the DNA TGTGCCTGGAGTGGCACTAGCGGGAGTAAGTACGAGCAGTACTTC.

In this sample, this clonotype turned up many times. The J gene is TRBJ1-1, the V gene TRBV7-9; a weak D match, TRBD1 (6 bases). Germline values: CDR1 SEHNR, CDR2 FQNEAQ (reference sequence). This CDR3 is built from 15 residues. Trimming cost V 5 bases and J 0 bases, with 13 bases left between them. The CDR3 region has the DNA TGTGCCAGCAGCCCGACAGGAAACATGAACACTGAAGCTTTCTTT. Protein sequence: CASSPTGNMNTEAFF.

The chain links TRBV11-2 to TRBJ2-2, with no clear D. CDR1 and CDR2 from the germline V gene are SGHAT and FQNNGV. This CDR3 spans 14 amino acids. V was clipped by 1 base and J by 4 bases, with 7 bases between them. The CDR3 DNA follows: TGTGCCAGCAGCTTAGCGGCGCCCACCGGGGAGCTGTTTTTT. Translated: CASSLAAPTGELFF.

At least ten counts were recorded for this clonotype. The chain recombines TRBV20-1 with TRBJ2-7; TRBD1 aligns across 8 bases. Germline values: CDR1 DFQATT, CDR2 SNEGSKA (reference sequence). V was clipped by 5 bases and J by 1 base; unmatched bases: 4. The CDR3 loop spans 13 amino acids. CDR3: CSAPGDRSYEQYF. CDR3 nucleotide sequence: TGCAGTGCTCCGGGGGACAGGTCCTACGAGCAGTACTTC.

This chain uses TRBV5-1 with TRBJ2-1; either TRBD1 or TRBD2 may fit D (5 bases each). Germline lookup yields CDR1 SGHRS and CDR2 YFSETQ. V lost 0 bases to trimming and J lost 9 bases, with 10 bases between them. The CDR3 runs 13 residues. CDR3 coding DNA: TGCGCCAGCAGCTTGGTGGGGACGGGTGAGCAGTTCTTC. It codes for CASSLVGTGEQFF.

This clonotype occurred many times. The chain recombines TRBV20-1 with TRBJ1-1; 10 bases align to TRBD1. Germline V lookup: CDR1 DFQATT, CDR2 SNEGSKA (reference sequence). Trimming cost V 6 bases and J 3 bases; bases outside gene matches: 1. CDR3 length equals 12 residues. CDR3: CSADRGDTEAFF. In DNA form, the CDR3 reads TGCAGTGCGGACAGGGGGGACACTGAAGCTTTCTTT.

This clonotype occurred many times. This rearrangement joins TRBV30 to TRBJ1-2, with D perhaps TRBD1 (6 bases). The germline V gene has CDR1 GTSNPN and CDR2 SVGIG (reference sequence). Trimming shortened V by 3 bases and J by 6 bases, and 14 bases separated the two germline ends. This CDR3 is built from 13 residues. The CDR3 region has the DNA TGTGCCTGGAGACGACCAGGGGTGAATGGCTACACCTTC. It codes for CAWRRPGVNGYTF.

V usage is TRBV3-1 and J usage is TRBJ1-6; D not certain. V dropped 0 bases and J dropped 10 bases, with 7 bases sitting between them. The CDR3 totals 13 residues. The germline V gene has CDR1 LGHDT and CDR2 YNNKEL (reference sequence). The CDR3 coding sequence is TGTGCCAGCAGCCAAGAAGTTCGATCACCCCTCCACTTT. This translates into CASSQEVRSPLHF.

This clonotype was picked up many times. The V and J genes are TRBV11-2 and TRBJ2-4, with a possible D match to TRBD2 (6 bases). Germline V gene data show CDR1 as SGHAT and CDR2 as FQNNGV. The germline V and J ends were trimmed by 8 bases and 7 bases, with 27 bases remaining between them. The CDR3 totals 17 residues. The DNA for the CDR3 is TGTGCCAGCTCAATTAGGGGCGGAGTAGCGGAAGGGAACATTCAGTACTTC. Its protein is CASSIRGGVAEGNIQYF.